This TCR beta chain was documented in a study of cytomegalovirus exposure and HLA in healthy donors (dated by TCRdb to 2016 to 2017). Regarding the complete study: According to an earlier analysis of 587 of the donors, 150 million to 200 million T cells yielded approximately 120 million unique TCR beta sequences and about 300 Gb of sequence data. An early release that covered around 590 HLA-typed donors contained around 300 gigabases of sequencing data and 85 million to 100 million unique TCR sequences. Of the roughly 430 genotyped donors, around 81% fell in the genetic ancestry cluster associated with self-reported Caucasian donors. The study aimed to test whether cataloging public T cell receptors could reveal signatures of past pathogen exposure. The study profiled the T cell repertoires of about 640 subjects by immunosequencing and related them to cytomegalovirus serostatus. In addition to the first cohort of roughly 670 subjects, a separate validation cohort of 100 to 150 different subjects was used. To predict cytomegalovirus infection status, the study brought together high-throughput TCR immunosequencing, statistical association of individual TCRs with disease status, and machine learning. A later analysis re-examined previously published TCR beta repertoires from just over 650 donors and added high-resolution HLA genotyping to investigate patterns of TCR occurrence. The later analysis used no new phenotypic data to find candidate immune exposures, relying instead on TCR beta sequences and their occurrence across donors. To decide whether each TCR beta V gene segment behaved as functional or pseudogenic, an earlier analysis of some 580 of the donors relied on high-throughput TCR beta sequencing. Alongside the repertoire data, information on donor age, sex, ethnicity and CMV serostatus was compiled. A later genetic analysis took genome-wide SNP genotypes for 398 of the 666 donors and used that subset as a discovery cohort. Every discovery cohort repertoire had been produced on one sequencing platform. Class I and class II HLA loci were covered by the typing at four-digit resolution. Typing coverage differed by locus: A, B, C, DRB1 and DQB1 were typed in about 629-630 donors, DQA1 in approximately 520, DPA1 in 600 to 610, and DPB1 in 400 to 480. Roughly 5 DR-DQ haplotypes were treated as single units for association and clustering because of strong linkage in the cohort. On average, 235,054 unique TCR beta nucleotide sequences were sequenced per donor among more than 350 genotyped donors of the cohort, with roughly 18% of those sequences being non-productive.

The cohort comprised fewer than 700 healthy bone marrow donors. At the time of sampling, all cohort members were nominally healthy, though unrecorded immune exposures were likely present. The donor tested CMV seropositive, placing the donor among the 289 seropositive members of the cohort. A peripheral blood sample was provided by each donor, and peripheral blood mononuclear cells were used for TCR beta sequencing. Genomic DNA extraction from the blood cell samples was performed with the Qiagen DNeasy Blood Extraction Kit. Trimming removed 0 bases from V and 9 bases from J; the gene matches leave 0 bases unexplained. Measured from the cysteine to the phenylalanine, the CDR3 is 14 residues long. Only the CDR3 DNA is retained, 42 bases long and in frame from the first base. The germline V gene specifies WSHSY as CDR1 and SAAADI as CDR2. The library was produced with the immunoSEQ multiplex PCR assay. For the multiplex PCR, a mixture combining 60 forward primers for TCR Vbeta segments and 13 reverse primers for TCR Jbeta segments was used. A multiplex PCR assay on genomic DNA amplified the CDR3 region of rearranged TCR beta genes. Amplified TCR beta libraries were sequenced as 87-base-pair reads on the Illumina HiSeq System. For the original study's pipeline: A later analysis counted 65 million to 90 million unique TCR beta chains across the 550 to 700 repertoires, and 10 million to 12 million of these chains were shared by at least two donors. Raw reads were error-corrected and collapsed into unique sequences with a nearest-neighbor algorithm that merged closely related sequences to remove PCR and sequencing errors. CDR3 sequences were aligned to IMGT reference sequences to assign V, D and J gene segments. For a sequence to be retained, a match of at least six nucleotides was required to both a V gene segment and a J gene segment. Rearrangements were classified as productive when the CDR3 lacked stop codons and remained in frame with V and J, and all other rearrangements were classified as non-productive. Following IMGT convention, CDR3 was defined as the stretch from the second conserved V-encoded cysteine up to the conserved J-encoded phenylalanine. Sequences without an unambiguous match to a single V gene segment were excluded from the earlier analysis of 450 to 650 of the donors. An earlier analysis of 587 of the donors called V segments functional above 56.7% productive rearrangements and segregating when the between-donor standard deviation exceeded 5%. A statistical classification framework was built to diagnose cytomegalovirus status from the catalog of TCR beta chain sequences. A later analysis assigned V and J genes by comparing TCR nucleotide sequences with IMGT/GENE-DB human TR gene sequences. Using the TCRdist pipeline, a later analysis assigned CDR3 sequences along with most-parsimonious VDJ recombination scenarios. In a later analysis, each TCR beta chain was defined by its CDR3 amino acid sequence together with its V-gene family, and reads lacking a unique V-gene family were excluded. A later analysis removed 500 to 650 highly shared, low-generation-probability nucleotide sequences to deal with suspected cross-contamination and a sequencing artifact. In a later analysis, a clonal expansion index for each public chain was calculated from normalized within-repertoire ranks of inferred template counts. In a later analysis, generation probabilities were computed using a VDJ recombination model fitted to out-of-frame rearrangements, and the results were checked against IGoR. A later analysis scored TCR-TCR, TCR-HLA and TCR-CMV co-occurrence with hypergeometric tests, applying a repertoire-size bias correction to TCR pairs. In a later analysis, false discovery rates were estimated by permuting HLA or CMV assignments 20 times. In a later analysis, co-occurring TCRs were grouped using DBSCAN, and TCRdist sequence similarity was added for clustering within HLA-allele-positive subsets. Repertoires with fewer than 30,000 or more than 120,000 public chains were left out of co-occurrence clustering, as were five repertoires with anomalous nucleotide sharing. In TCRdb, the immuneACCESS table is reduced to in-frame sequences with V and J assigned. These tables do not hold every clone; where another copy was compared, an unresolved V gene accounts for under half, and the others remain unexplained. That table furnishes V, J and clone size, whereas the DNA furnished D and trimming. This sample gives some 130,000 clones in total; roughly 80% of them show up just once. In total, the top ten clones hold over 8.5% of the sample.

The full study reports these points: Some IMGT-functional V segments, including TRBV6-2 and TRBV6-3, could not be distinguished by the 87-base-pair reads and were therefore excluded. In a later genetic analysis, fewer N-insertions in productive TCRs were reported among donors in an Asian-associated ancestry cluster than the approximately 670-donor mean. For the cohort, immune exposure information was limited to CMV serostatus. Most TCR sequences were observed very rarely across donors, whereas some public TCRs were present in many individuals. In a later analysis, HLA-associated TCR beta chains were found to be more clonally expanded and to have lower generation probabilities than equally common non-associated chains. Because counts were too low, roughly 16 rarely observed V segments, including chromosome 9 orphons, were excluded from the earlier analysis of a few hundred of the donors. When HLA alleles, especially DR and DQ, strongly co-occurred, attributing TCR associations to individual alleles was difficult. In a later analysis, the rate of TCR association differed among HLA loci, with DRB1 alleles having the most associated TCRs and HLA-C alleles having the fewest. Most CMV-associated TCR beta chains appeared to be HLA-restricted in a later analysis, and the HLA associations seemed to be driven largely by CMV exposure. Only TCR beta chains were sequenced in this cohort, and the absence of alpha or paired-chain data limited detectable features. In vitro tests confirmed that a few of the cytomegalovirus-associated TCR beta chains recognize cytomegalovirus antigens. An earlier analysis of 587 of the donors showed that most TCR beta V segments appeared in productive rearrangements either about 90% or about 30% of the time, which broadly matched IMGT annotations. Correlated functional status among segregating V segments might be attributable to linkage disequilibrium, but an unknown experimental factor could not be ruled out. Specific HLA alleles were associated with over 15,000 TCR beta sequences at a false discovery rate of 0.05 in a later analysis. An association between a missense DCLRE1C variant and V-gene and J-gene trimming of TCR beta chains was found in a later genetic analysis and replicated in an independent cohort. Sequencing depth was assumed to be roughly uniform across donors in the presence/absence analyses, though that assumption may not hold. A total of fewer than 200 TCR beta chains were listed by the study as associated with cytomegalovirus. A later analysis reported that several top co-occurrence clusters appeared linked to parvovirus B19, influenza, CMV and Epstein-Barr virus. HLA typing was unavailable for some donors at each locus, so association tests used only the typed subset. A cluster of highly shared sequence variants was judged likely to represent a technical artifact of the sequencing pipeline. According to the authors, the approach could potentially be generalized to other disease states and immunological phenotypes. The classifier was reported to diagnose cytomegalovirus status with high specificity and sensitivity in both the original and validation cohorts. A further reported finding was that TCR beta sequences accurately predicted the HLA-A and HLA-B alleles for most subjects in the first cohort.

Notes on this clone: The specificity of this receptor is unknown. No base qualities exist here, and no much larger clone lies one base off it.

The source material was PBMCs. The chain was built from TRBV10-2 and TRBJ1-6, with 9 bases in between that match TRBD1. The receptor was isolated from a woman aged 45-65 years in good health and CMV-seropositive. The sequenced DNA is TGCGCCAGCAGTGAGTCGGGACAGGGTTCACCCCTCCACTTT. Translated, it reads CASSESGQGSPLHF.